These 14 T cell receptor beta chains originate from one sample sequenced in a study of blood T cells in healthy people across ages. A J-beta primer mix and a sample-barcoded 5' primer were used in a second PCR of about 7 to 12 cycles. TCRdb re-analysed the 5' RACE reads in MiXCR, keeping a single row per CDR3 protein. The sample includes over 550,000 distinct CDR3 sequences, around 31% of them seen just once. The sequenced sample was blood. The receptors were sampled from an elderly woman in good health.

This clonotype showed up just a few times. The chain is built from TRBV4-2 and TRBJ1-4; tentatively, D is TRBD1 (5 bases). With 4 bases removed from V and 6 bases from J, the gap between germline ends came to 24 bases. CDR1 is LGHNA and CDR2 is YNFKEQ in the germline V gene. The CDR3 runs 18 residues. CDR3 loop: CASSPTPGPTQYDEKLFF. The DNA of the CDR3 is TGTGCCAGCAGCCCAACTCCGGGACCTACCCAATACGATGAAAAACTGTTTTTT.

This clonotype appeared many times. The V call is TRBV6-5, the J call TRBJ2-7; no reliable D call. V was pared by 7 bases and J by 5 bases, with 21 bases between. The germline V gene has CDR1 MNHEY and CDR2 SVGAGI. The CDR3 runs 15 residues. Here the CDR3 DNA reads TGTGCCAGCACTCTCTTGGGAAGGGAAGGGAACGAGCAGTACTTC. Translating it yields CASTLLGREGNEQYF.

This CDR3 reads CSVTGANNEKLFF. DNA for the CDR3: TGCAGCGTTACAGGGGCGAATAATGAAAAACTGTTTTTT. The chain links TRBV29-1 to TRBJ1-4; 7 bases are shared with TRBD1. Germline V gene sequence: CDR1 SQVTM, CDR2 ANQGSEA. CDR3 length equals 13 residues. After removal of 5 bases from V and 4 bases from J, the junction contained 4 bases not matched to a gene.

Turning to this clonotype: Since a much larger clone is just one base distant, this may be a read error. The chain couples TRBV4-2 to TRBJ1-5, with D tentatively TRBD1 (5 bases). Germline values: CDR1 LGHNA, CDR2 YNFKEQ. The CDR3 has 16 residues. V was cut by 0 bases and J by 4 bases, with 13 bases left in between. CDR3 amino acids: CASSQDVQGRNQPQHF. The DNA of the CDR3 is TGTGCCAGCAGCCAAGACGTGCAGGGAAGGAATCAGCCCCAGCATTTT.

This clonotype was counted at least ten times. This chain connects TRBV5-1 to TRBJ1-2; the D gene is possibly TRBD1 (5 bases). The CDR3 has 12 amino acids. Between the trimmed V and J ends, which lost 7 bases and 6 bases, there was a span of 13 bases. Germline CDR1 is SGHRS and CDR2 is YFSETQ. The CDR3 DNA sequence: TGCGCCAGCGCCTCAGGGTTGGATGGCTACACCTTC. Protein sequence: CASASGLDGYTF. Variable domain in full (rest from reference TRBV5-1 and TRBJ1-2): KAGVTQTPRYLIKTRGQQVTLSCSPISGHRSVSWYQQTPGQGLQFLFEYFSETQRNKGNFPGRFSGRQFSNSRSEMNVSTLELGDSALYLCASASGLDGYTFGSGTRLTVV.

In this sample, this clonotype turned up many times. This chain uses TRBV20-1 with TRBJ1-2; 10 nucleotides line up with TRBD1. CDR1 is DFQATT and CDR2 is SNEGSKA in the germline V gene (reference sequence). V trimming: 6 bases; J trimming: 4 bases; junction bases outside the gene matches: 11. The length of the CDR3 is 15 residues. DNA of the CDR3: TGCAGTGCAACTAGCCGGGACAGGGGCCTCTATGGCTACACCTTC. The encoded protein is CSATSRDRGLYGYTF.

In this sample, this clonotype turned up many times. CDR3 protein: CASSEGPWAFF. The CDR3, as DNA: TGCGCCAGCTCGGAGGGTCCCTGGGCTTTCTTT. This chain connects TRBV5-1 to TRBJ1-1; D remains unclear. CDR1 and CDR2 from the germline V gene are SGHRS and YFSETQ. Between the trimmed V and J ends, which lost 7 bases and 11 bases, there was a span of 15 bases. This CDR3 contains 11 residues.

This clonotype was observed many times. The CDR3 DNA sequence: TGTGCCAGCAGTTTCCCACGGACTAGCGGTTCCTACAATGAGCAGTTCTTC. Amino acids: CASSFPRTSGSYNEQFF. The rearrangement uses TRBV6-2 or TRBV6-3 and TRBJ2-1, with 10 bases aligning to TRBD2. Germline CDR1 reads MNHEY; CDR2 reads SVGEGT. The CDR3 consists of 17 residues. The V segment lost 4 bases and the J segment 1 base; nucleotides outside the gene matches: 7.

A remark on this clonotype: A read error may explain this, as a much larger clone is one base away. The gene calls are TRBV5-6 and TRBJ2-1; possibly TRBD1 or TRBD2 for D (6 bases each). The DNA end is a closer match to TRBJ2-7, so the J assignment may be wrong. The germline V gene encodes CDR1 SGHDT and CDR2 YYEEEE. The CDR3 consists of 14 residues. The CDR3 nucleotides are TGTGCCAGCAGGCGAGGGGGGCGCTACAATGAGCAGTACTTC. Encoded protein: CASRRGGRYNEQYF.

This clonotype was recorded many times. This chain connects TRBV4-2 to TRBJ2-1; 8 bases map to TRBD2. CDR3 length: 13 amino acids. Germline V gene data show CDR1 as LGHNA and CDR2 as YNFKEQ. The ends lost 6 bases at V and 9 bases at J; junction bases unmatched: 7. The CDR3 is CASRQTSDREQFF. CDR3 sequence (DNA): TGTGCCAGCAGGCAGACTAGCGATCGTGAGCAGTTCTTC.

A note on this clonotype: The junction departs from germline at one end; a sequencing error may be responsible. V and J are TRBV20-1 and TRBJ2-3, with 8 bases aligning to TRBD1. Germline V gene sequence: CDR1 DFQATT, CDR2 SNEGSKA (reference sequence). The CDR3 runs 13 residues. Here the CDR3 DNA reads TGCAGCAGAGGGGGGCAGGGGGCAGATACGCGGTATTTT. It yields the protein CSRGGQGADTRYF.

A remark on this clonotype: A read error may produce the germline difference seen at one junction end. The genes are TRBV5-4 and TRBJ2-1, with unresolved D. The closer fit of TRBJ2-7 to the DNA end suggests the J call may be wrong. The CDR3 loop spans 15 amino acids. Germline V lookup: CDR1 SGHNT, CDR2 YYREEE (reference sequence). Here the CDR3 reads CASSLRSGFYNEQYF. The DNA for the CDR3 is TGTGCGAGCAGCTTGCGTTCAGGTTTCTACAATGAGCAGTACTTC.

This chain joins TRBV5-6 and TRBJ2-1; D possibly uses TRBD1 or TRBD2 (5 bases each). Trimming removed 4 bases from V and 4 bases from J, with 15 bases in between. This CDR3 contains 15 residues. The germline gives CDR1 SGHDT, CDR2 YYEEEE. The CDR3 DNA reads as TGTGCCAGCAGCCAGGGACCGGGACGGTACAATGAGCAGTTCTTC. It translates to CASSQGPGRYNEQFF. Complete variable domain (other parts from reference TRBV5-6 and TRBJ2-1): DAGVTQSPTHLIKTRGQQVTLRCSPKSGHDTVSWYQQALGQGPQFIFQYYEEEERQRGNFPDRFSGHQFPNYSSELNVNALLLGDSALYLCASSQGPGRYNEQFFGPGTRLTVL.

This clonotype was observed at least ten times. The rearrangement joins TRBV4-1 to TRBJ1-4, with D perhaps matching TRBD1 (6 bases). V shed 2 bases and J shed 6 bases, with 10 bases lying between them. The germline CDR1 and CDR2 sequences are MGHRA and YSYEKL. This CDR3 has 14 amino acids. The DNA for the CDR3 is TGCGCCAGCAGCCAACAGGACAGAGATGAAAAACTGTTTTTT. This encodes CASSQQDRDEKLFF.